A selection of T cell receptor beta chains follows, all from one sample in a study of immune evolution from preneoplasia to lung adenocarcinoma. Some clones are missing from TCRdb's copy, which holds only in-frame ones; the method was immunoSEQ multiplex PCR. This sample has about 3,900 clones, with about 85% found just once. The specimen was FFPE minimally invasive lung adenocarcinoma tissue. The receptors were gathered from a donor aged 70 or over with lung adenocarcinoma. The CDR3 runs from the conserved cysteine through the conserved F or W. D genes are given only for firm matches. Clone size is stated in some rows and not others, as once, few, many or a class when expanded.

>TRBV19|TRBJ1-1|.|.
TGTGCCAGTAAGGCGGGGGTGTCGGCTTTCTTT
CASKAGVSAFF
>TRBV7-9|TRBJ2-7|once|.
TGTGCCAGCAGCTCGCCCAAACGGGGGAGAAGCTCCTACGAGCAGTACTTC
CASSSPKRGRSSYEQYF
>TRBV4-3|TRBJ2-5|few|.
TGCGCCAGCAGCCAAGGCGGAGTAGAGACCCAGTACTTC
CASSQGGVETQYF
>TRBV7-2|TRBJ1-1|.|TRBD1
TGTGCCAGCAGCCAACGGACAGGCCTGTTTAAAGCTTTCTTT
CASSQRTGLFKAFF
>TRBV28|TRBJ2-7|.|.
TGTGCCAGTCGTAAGATTACCACCTACGAGCAGTACTTC
CASRKITTYEQYF
>TRBV6-1|TRBJ2-1|.|.
TGTGCCAGCCTCAGGCACCCCAATGAGCAGTTCTTC
CASLRHPNEQFF
>TRBV2|TRBJ2-1|once|.
TGTGCCAGCAGTGTAACAGGGTTCGCCTACAATGAGCAGTTCTTC
CASSVTGFAYNEQFF
>TRBV6-5|TRBJ2-2|.|.
TGTGCCAGCAGCTCCACCTTGCCCGGGGAGCTGTTTTTT
CASSSTLPGELFF
>TRBV2|TRBJ2-7|.|TRBD2
TGTGCCAGCAGTGCTAGCGGAGGTAACTCCTACGAGCAGTACTTC
CASSASGGNSYEQYF
>TRBV30|TRBJ2-3|.|.
TGTGCGGAGGGGGAAATCACAGATACGCAGTATTTT
CAEGEITDTQYF
>TRBV19|TRBJ2-7|few|.
TGTGCCAGTAGTGCAGGGGTAACCTACGAGCAGTACTTC
CASSAGVTYEQYF
>TRBV7-2|TRBJ1-2|once|TRBD1
TGTGCCAGCAGCTTGTGGGGGACAGGGGCGGATGGCTACACCTTC
CASSLWGTGADGYTF
>TRBV5-1|TRBJ1-4|.|.
TGCGCCAGCAGCTTGGCTGGACAGCCTAATGAAAAACTGTTTTTT
CASSLAGQPNEKLFF
>TRBV6-5|TRBJ1-4|.|.
TGTGCCAGCAGCCAAACTCAGGGACCTAATGAAAAACTGTTTTTT
CASSQTQGPNEKLFF
>TRBV28|TRBJ2-5|.|.
TGTGCCAGCAGTTTGGGGTCGGGACACTTCGCGACCCAGTACTTC
CASSLGSGHFATQYF
>TRBV5-4|TRBJ1-1|.|.
TGTGCCAGCAGCTTTTACGGGCGTGATGAAGCTTTCTTT
CASSFYGRDEAFF
>TRBV4-2|TRBJ1-1|.|.
TGTGCCAGCAGCCAAGATCTCGGTGGGGCTGAAGCTTTCTTT
CASSQDLGGAEAFF
>TRBV10-1|TRBJ1-1|.|.
TGCGCCAGCAGTGCAGCACGATACACTGAAGCTTTCTTT
CASSAARYTEAFF
>TRBV7-8|TRBJ1-2|.|.
TGTGCCAGCAGCTTAGCGCTCCAGAGCCGTGGCTACACCTTC
CASSLALQSRGYTF
>TRBV5-1|TRBJ2-3|.|.
TGCGCCAGCAGCTTGGGACGGGCAGATACGCAGTATTTT
CASSLGRADTQYF
>TRBV28|TRBJ2-1|.|.
TGTGCCAGCGCGACGACGGCTAGCTCCTACAATGAGCAGTTCTTC
CASATTASSYNEQFF
>TRBV6-6|TRBJ2-7|.|TRBD2
TGTGCCAGCAGTATAGGGGGACTAGGAGGCGAGCAGTACTTC
CASSIGGLGGEQYF
>TRBV5-4|TRBJ2-5|few|.
TGTGCCAGCAGCTTTTCAGAGACCCAGTACTTC
CASSFSETQYF
>TRBV7-9|TRBJ1-3|.|TRBD1
TGTGCCAGCAGCTTAGGAGGACAGGTCTCTGGAAACACCATATATTTT
CASSLGGQVSGNTIYF
>TRBV2|TRBJ2-7|.|TRBD1
TGTGCCAGCCGCCGACAGGGGGCGCCCGCCTACGAGCAGTACTTC
CASRRQGAPAYEQYF
>TRBV5-4|TRBJ2-2|.|.
TGTGCCAGCAGCTTGTTCGCAGCCTCGAACACCGGGGAGCTGTTTTTT
CASSLFAASNTGELFF
>TRBV7-8|TRBJ2-7|.|.
TGTGCCAGCAGCCGTATTAATACAGGCGCCTACGAGCAGTACTTC
CASSRINTGAYEQYF
>TRBV4-2|TRBJ1-2|.|.
TGTGCCAGCAGCCAAGACGACAGGATTTTCTATGGCTACACCTTC
CASSQDDRIFYGYTF
>TRBV29-1|TRBJ2-3|.|TRBD2
TGCAGCGTTGATCCTCTTGCGGGAGAAAAGGATACGCAGTATTTT
CSVDPLAGEKDTQYF
>TRBV7-9|TRBJ2-3|.|.
TGTGCCAGCAGCTTGTCCCAGCCACTATACACAGATACGCAGTATTTT
CASSLSQPLYTDTQYF
>TRBV2|TRBJ1-1|.|.
TGTGCCAGCAGTGCACTGGGCTTAGGGAACACTGAAGCTTTCTTT
CASSALGLGNTEAFF
>TRBV5-1|TRBJ2-2|.|.
TGCGCCAGCAGCTTGGACCCCCTCTATAACACCGGGGAGCTGTTTTTT
CASSLDPLYNTGELFF
>TRBV9|TRBJ2-2|.|.
TGTGCCAGCAGCGTTCTGGACAGGAACACCGGGGAGCTGTTTTTT
CASSVLDRNTGELFF
>TRBV28|TRBJ2-6|.|.
TGTGCCAGCAGTTTCCAAGTCTCTGGGGCCAACGTCCTGACTTTC
CASSFQVSGANVLTF
>TRBV19|TRBJ1-1|.|.
TGTGCCAGTAGTATGCTCGGTACGACTGAAGCTTTCTTT
CASSMLGTTEAFF
>TRBV5-1|TRBJ1-1|.|.
TGCGCCAGCAGCGGTTTCCAGCGTGAAGCTTTCTTT
CASSGFQREAFF
>TRBV18|TRBJ1-1|.|.
TGTGCCAGCTCAGAGAGGCAGGTGGTAAACACTGAAGCTTTCTTT
CASSERQVVNTEAFF
>TRBV27|TRBJ1-2|.|.
TGTGCCAGCACCCCACAGGGCGGCTATGGCTACACCTTC
CASTPQGGYGYTF
>TRBV2|TRBJ2-7|.|TRBD1
TGTGCCAGCAGTGTAGGAGGACAGGGTTCCTACGAGCAGTACTTC
CASSVGGQGSYEQYF
>TRBV28|TRBJ1-1|few|.
TGTGCCAGCAGTGGCAGACAGGAGAGGGCTTTCTTT
CASSGRQERAFF
>TRBV7-2|TRBJ2-1|.|TRBD2
TGTGCCAGCAGCTTAGAACTAGCGGGAGCTGAGCAGTTCTTC
CASSLELAGAEQFF
>TRBV30|TRBJ1-6|.|.
TGTGCCTGGAGTGTGACGGGAGGTAATTCACCCCTCCACTTT
CAWSVTGGNSPLHF